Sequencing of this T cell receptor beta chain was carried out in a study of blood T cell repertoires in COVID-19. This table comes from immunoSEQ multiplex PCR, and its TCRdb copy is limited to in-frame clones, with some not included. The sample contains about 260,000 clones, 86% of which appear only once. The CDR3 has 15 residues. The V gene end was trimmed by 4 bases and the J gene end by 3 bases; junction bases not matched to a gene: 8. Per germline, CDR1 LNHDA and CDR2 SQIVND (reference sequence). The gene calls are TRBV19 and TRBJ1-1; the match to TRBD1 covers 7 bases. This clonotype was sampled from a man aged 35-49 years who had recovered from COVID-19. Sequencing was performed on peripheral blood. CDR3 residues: CASSTYRGLDTEAFF. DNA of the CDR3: TGTGCCAGTAGTACGTACAGGGGATTGGACACTGAAGCTTTCTTT.